This is a list of T cell receptor beta chains from one sample in a study of cytomegalovirus exposure and HLA in healthy donors. The table came from immunoSEQ multiplex PCR; TCRdb's copy has only in-frame clones and leaves some out. This sample has 150,000 to 200,000 clones, with 80% to 90% found just once. Input material: PBMCs. The receptors were sampled from a man between 18 and 35 years old in good health and CMV-seropositive. Both conserved end residues are part of each CDR3. The D gene is left open where the match is weak. Clone size is stated in some rows and not others, as once, few, many or a class when expanded.

d_call j_call v_call clone_size cdr3_aa cdr3_nt
- TRBJ1-2 TRBV2 - CASAGGGVSYGYTF TGTGCCAGCGCTGGGGGAGGGGTATCCTATGGCTACACCTTC
TRBD1 TRBJ1-2 TRBV5-4 once CASRTGTGGIYGYTF TGTGCCAGCAGGACCGGGACAGGGGGTATCTATGGCTACACCTTC
- TRBJ2-1 TRBV19 - CASSITGTNEQFF TGTGCCAGTAGTATCACGGGTACCAATGAGCAGTTCTTC
TRBD1 TRBJ1-2 TRBV11-2 once CASSPTTQGAGYGYTF TGTGCCAGCAGCCCTACCACTCAGGGGGCCGGCTATGGCTACACCTTC
- TRBJ1-2 TRBV5-1 - CASSLAGSPTAGYTF TGCGCCAGCAGCTTGGCCGGGAGTCCCACGGCTGGCTACACCTTC
- TRBJ2-3 TRBV6-5 - CASTYTDTQYF TGTGCCAGCACCTACACAGATACGCAGTATTTT
- TRBJ1-1 TRBV2 - CASGFIEGKAEAFF TGTGCCAGCGGATTTATAGAGGGAAAGGCTGAAGCTTTCTTT
TRBD1 TRBJ1-2 TRBV14 - CASSQDPDRARDGYTF TGTGCCAGCAGCCAAGATCCGGACAGGGCACGAGATGGCTACACCTTC
- TRBJ1-2 TRBV27 - CASSLNSYYGYTF TGTGCCAGCAGTTTGAACAGTTACTATGGCTACACCTTC
- TRBJ1-1 TRBV25-1 few CASSDNAGAGTEAFF TGTGCCAGCAGTGATAACGCAGGGGCGGGCACTGAAGCTTTCTTT
TRBD1 TRBJ2-7 TRBV30 - CAWSAGTDYEQYF TGTGCCTGGAGTGCCGGGACAGACTACGAGCAGTACTTC
TRBD2 TRBJ2-1 TRBV4-3 - CASSQDGGDASGEQFF TGCGCCAGCAGCCAAGACGGGGGGGACGCCTCCGGTGAGCAGTTCTTC
- TRBJ2-5 TRBV5-5 - CASSGQGSTQETQYF TGTGCCAGCAGCGGTCAGGGGTCTACGCAAGAGACCCAGTACTTC
TRBD1 TRBJ2-5 TRBV27 - CASSFWGTGVETQYF TGTGCCAGCAGTTTTTGGGGGACAGGCGTCGAGACCCAGTACTTC
TRBD2 TRBJ2-1 TRBV7-2 - CASSLGLAGDNEQFF TGTGCCAGCAGCTTAGGGCTAGCGGGGGACAATGAGCAGTTCTTC
TRBD1 TRBJ1-4 TRBV2 once CASSYRGSDEKLFF TGTGCCAGCAGTTACAGGGGTTCGGATGAAAAACTGTTTTTT
- TRBJ2-7 TRBV7-8 few CASSLEGASSYEQYF TGTGCCAGCAGCTTAGAAGGGGCCAGCTCCTACGAGCAGTACTTC
- TRBJ2-1 TRBV15 - CATSTRPPPGEQFF TGTGCCACCAGCACCCGGCCACCTCCGGGTGAGCAGTTCTTC
- TRBJ1-1 TRBV10-3 - CAISDRGGGTEAFF TGTGCCATCAGTGACAGGGGAGGGGGCACTGAAGCTTTCTTT
TRBD1 TRBJ2-7 TRBV6-5 - CASSPYEGASYEQYF TGTGCCAGCAGCCCCTACGAGGGGGCCTCCTACGAGCAGTACTTC
TRBD1 TRBJ1-5 TRBV7-9 once CASSPGGAGNNQPQHF TGTGCCAGCAGTCCAGGGGGCGCGGGGAACAATCAGCCCCAGCATTTT
- TRBJ2-7 TRBV4-3 - CASSQERQEVYEQYF TGCGCCAGCAGCCAAGAACGGCAGGAAGTCTACGAGCAGTACTTC
- TRBJ1-3 TRBV4-1 - CASSQERAGTGNTIYF TGCGCCAGCAGCCAAGAGAGAGCAGGGACTGGAAACACCATATATTTT
- TRBJ2-3 TRBV30 - CAWSVRFRPVGTDTQYF TGTGCCTGGAGTGTAAGGTTTCGCCCCGTCGGGACAGATACGCAGTATTTT
TRBD1 TRBJ2-7 TRBV2 - CASKGQGAGEQYF TGTGCCAGCAAGGGACAGGGGGCAGGGGAGCAGTACTTC
TRBD1 TRBJ1-2 TRBV2 - CASSPDREYGYTF TGTGCCAGCAGCCCGGACAGGGAATATGGCTACACCTTC
TRBD1 TRBJ1-2 TRBV27 few CASRTGGRGYTF TGTGCCAGCAGAACAGGGGGTAGAGGCTACACCTTC
TRBD1 TRBJ2-2 TRBV10-3 - CAISESWGQGYFGTGELFF TGTGCCATCAGTGAATCCTGGGGACAGGGTTACTTTGGCACCGGGGAGCTGTTTTTT
TRBD1 TRBJ1-5 TRBV18 few CASSPDRGQQPQHF TGTGCCAGCTCACCAGACAGGGGACAGCAGCCCCAGCATTTT
- TRBJ2-5 TRBV11-1 - CASSLYGAAETQYF TGTGCCAGCAGCTTATACGGAGCGGCAGAGACCCAGTACTTC
TRBD2 TRBJ2-1 TRBV5-7 - CASSPNARTLAGGDNEQFF TGTGCCAGCAGCCCGAACGCACGCACCCTAGCGGGGGGAGACAATGAGCAGTTCTTC
- TRBJ2-1 TRBV6-5 - CASSYDGGAVDEQFF TGTGCCAGCAGTTACGATGGGGGGGCAGTGGATGAGCAGTTCTTC
TRBD1 TRBJ1-5 TRBV10-3 - CAISRGQGGQPQHF TGTGCCATCAGTCGGGGCCAGGGGGGTCAGCCCCAGCATTTT
TRBD1 TRBJ1-2 TRBV7-9 - CASSPTGGGNYGYTF TGTGCCAGCAGCCCGACAGGGGGAGGTAACTATGGCTACACCTTC
TRBD1 TRBJ2-7 TRBV6-4 - CASSVVQGDEQYF TGTGCCAGCAGTGTCGTACAGGGGGACGAGCAGTACTTC
TRBD1 TRBJ1-1 TRBV19 - CASSIKGAAPNTEAFF TGTGCCAGTAGTATAAAGGGGGCGGCGCCGAACACTGAAGCTTTCTTT
- TRBJ2-1 TRBV2 - CASRRLESENEQFF TGTGCCAGCAGAAGACTAGAGTCCGAGAATGAGCAGTTCTTC
- TRBJ1-1 TRBV30 - CAWNRFPSTEAFF TGTGCCTGGAACAGGTTTCCTAGCACTGAAGCTTTCTTT
TRBD2 TRBJ2-5 TRBV7-2 - CASSFSGGAYWETQYF TGTGCCAGCAGCTTTTCCGGGGGGGCCTATTGGGAGACCCAGTACTTC
TRBD1 TRBJ2-7 TRBV6-1 - CASSEANPGQGPYYEQYF TGTGCCAGCAGTGAAGCGAATCCGGGACAGGGCCCTTACTACGAGCAGTACTTC
TRBD1 TRBJ1-3 TRBV13 - CASSPNRGSGNTIYF TGTGCCAGCAGCCCAAACAGGGGATCTGGAAACACCATATATTTT
TRBD2 TRBJ2-3 TRBV12-5 - CASGFFGRGESTDTQYF TGTGCTAGTGGTTTCTTTGGGCGGGGGGAAAGCACAGATACGCAGTATTTT
- TRBJ2-5 TRBV25-1 once CASSEWSPIAKETQYF TGTGCCAGCAGTGAATGGTCCCCAATAGCTAAAGAGACCCAGTACTTC
TRBD2 TRBJ2-6 TRBV4-2 - CASSRTVAGGVIFTGANGLTF TGTGCCAGCAGCCGGACTGTTGCGGGGGGCGTTATATTCACTGGGGCCAACGGCCTGACTTTC
- TRBJ1-3 TRBV6-6 - CASSYFGEAGNTIYF TGTGCCAGCAGTTACTTCGGGGAGGCTGGAAACACCATATATTTT
TRBD2 TRBJ2-7 TRBV6-6 once CASTGLAGHEQYF TGTGCCAGCACGGGACTAGCGGGCCACGAGCAGTACTTC